What follows are 29 T cell receptor beta chains derived from one specimen sequenced in a study of cytomegalovirus exposure and HLA in healthy donors. PCR employed 60 Vbeta and 13 Jbeta primers. The assay was immunoSEQ multiplex PCR, and TCRdb's table has in-frame clones only and misses some. The data hold 65,000 to 85,000 clones, with about 78% observed a single time. Sequenced input: PBMCs. The receptors shown here come from a woman aged 40 to 55 in good health and CMV-seropositive.

The count of this clone is one. The chain is built from TRBV5-4 and TRBJ2-1, with D maybe TRBD1 (5 bases). The CDR3 extends over 13 amino acids. Germline-derived CDR1 and CDR2 are SGHNT and YYREEE (reference sequence). Between the trimmed V and J ends, which lost 0 bases and 7 bases, there was a span of 8 bases. CDR3 sequence reads: CASSLVGANEQFF. CDR3 sequence (DNA): TGTGCCAGCAGCTTGGTAGGGGCGAATGAGCAGTTCTTC.

The rearrangement uses TRBV5-6 and TRBJ2-7, with TRBD2 identical over 7 bases. The junction had 6 bases not matched to a gene; V was cut back by 3 bases and J by 6 bases. Germline V CDR1 and CDR2: SGHDT, YYEEEE. The CDR3 length is 13 residues. The CDR3 loop reads CASSSNWGGEQYF. CDR3 sequence (DNA): TGTGCCAGCAGCTCCAATTGGGGGGGCGAGCAGTACTTC.

The gene calls are TRBV7-2 and TRBJ1-1; the match to TRBD1 covers 7 bases. This CDR3 contains 14 residues. Trimming cost V 6 bases and J 4 bases; bases outside gene matches: 8. Looked up from germline, CDR1 is SGHTA and CDR2 is FQGNSA. The CDR3 loop is CASRDRQGVTEAFF. CDR3 nucleotides: TGTGCCAGCAGAGACCGACAGGGCGTCACTGAAGCTTTCTTT.

The chain combines TRBV11-3 with TRBJ2-1; TRBD2 aligns across 10 bases. The CDR3 is 15 amino acids. Germline CDR1 and CDR2: SGHNT and YENEEA. V shed 4 bases, J shed 2 bases, and the junction held 2 bases outside the gene matches. In nucleotides, the CDR3 is TGTGCCAGCAGCTCAGCGGGGGGGCCCTACAATGAGCAGTTCTTC. The encoded protein is CASSSAGGPYNEQFF. Drawing the rest from reference TRBV11-3 and TRBJ2-1, the complete variable domain is EAGVVQSPRYKIIEKKQPVAFWCNPISGHNTLYWYLQNLGQGPELLIRYENEEAVDDSQLPKDRFSAERLKGVDSTLKIQPAELGDSAVYLCASSSAGGPYNEQFFGPGTRLTVL.

This clone appeared once. The chain is built from TRBV6-4 and TRBJ1-1; 11 nucleotides line up with TRBD1. CDR1 is MRHNA and CDR2 is SNTAGT in the germline V gene. V lost 4 bases to trimming and J lost 5 bases; unmatched junction nucleotides: 3. The CDR3 extends over 14 amino acids. In DNA, the CDR3 is TGTGCCAGCAGTGGCGGGACAGGGGGAACTGAAGCTTTCTTT. Its translation: CASSGGTGGTEAFF.

The rearrangement links TRBV5-1 to TRBJ2-7; 10 nucleotides match TRBD1. The CDR3 length is 14 residues. The J segment lost 4 bases and the V segment lost 4 bases, leaving 5 bases of the junction unmatched. The germline CDR1 and CDR2 sequences are SGHRS and YFSETQ. This CDR3 is CASSGRDRGYEQYF. The CDR3 nucleotides read TGCGCCAGCAGCGGACGGGACAGGGGATACGAGCAGTACTTC.

The chain combines TRBV28 with TRBJ1-1; 8 nucleotides match TRBD1. This CDR3 is 13 amino acids long. V trimming: 9 bases; J trimming: 5 bases; junction bases outside the gene matches: 8. The V gene's germline CDR1 is MDHEN and CDR2 SYDVKM. CDR3 sequence (DNA): TGTGCCAGTCACCAGGGGGCGCGAACTGAAGCTTTCTTT. This translates into CASHQGARTEAFF.

The chain joins TRBV5-4 to TRBJ2-7, with 11 bases identical to TRBD2. V gave up 3 bases and J gave up 4 bases; unmatched junction bases: 3. Germline CDR1 is SGHNT and CDR2 is YYREEE (reference sequence). This CDR3 has 14 residues. CDR3 sequence: CASSSGLAVYEQYF. CDR3 sequence (DNA): TGTGCCAGCAGCTCGGGACTAGCGGTTTACGAGCAGTACTTC. The full variable domain, completed using reference TRBV5-4 and TRBJ2-7, is ETGVTQSPTHLIKTRGQQVTLRCSSQSGHNTVSWYQQALGQGPQFIFQYYREEENGRGNFPPRFSGLQFPNYSSELNVNALELDDSALYLCASSSGLAVYEQYFGPGTRLTVT.

The rearrangement joins TRBV4-3 to TRBJ1-4, with TRBD1 identical over 7 bases. Germline-derived CDR1 and CDR2 are LGHNA and YSLEER. Unmatched junction bases numbered 9, after V lost 4 bases and J lost 7 bases. There are 15 residues in the CDR3. The CDR3 DNA follows: TGCGCCAGCAGCCGACAGGGACAGACAGGTGAAAAACTGTTTTTT. It encodes CASSRQGQTGEKLFF.

V gene TRBV6-1 combines with J gene TRBJ2-5; 10 nucleotides match TRBD2. Trimming at V came to 3 bases and at J to 5 bases, leaving 12 bases not matched to a gene. From germline, CDR1 is MNHNS and CDR2 SASEGT. The CDR3 covers 17 residues. CDR3 bases: TGTGCCAGCAGTGAGATGACCATAGCGGGGGGAGGGGAGACCCAGTACTTC. Residues: CASSEMTIAGGGETQYF.

The V call is TRBV9, the J call TRBJ2-3; 7 nucleotides line up with TRBD2. The CDR3 covers 15 residues. The V gene end was trimmed by 3 bases and the J gene end by 2 bases; junction bases not matched to a gene: 6. Germline V gene sequence: CDR1 SGDLS, CDR2 YYNGEE. The CDR3 coding sequence is TGTGCCAGCAGCGCAGGAGCGGGGCTCACAGATACGCAGTATTTT. As protein: CASSAGAGLTDTQYF.

The chain carries TRBV5-1 and TRBJ2-2, with D maybe TRBD1 (6 bases). This CDR3 is 14 amino acids long. V was cut by 4 bases and J by 3 bases, with 10 bases left in between. Germline lookup yields CDR1 SGHRS and CDR2 YFSETQ. CDR3 sequence reads: CASSLTGYTGELFF. The CDR3, as DNA: TGCGCCAGCAGCCTGACAGGTTACACCGGGGAGCTGTTTTTT.

This chain joins TRBV7-9 and TRBJ2-7; 12 bases are shared with TRBD2. The CDR3 is 16 residues long. Germline trimming cut 4 bases from V and 6 bases from J; bases unmatched to any gene: 10. The germline gives CDR1 SEHNR, CDR2 FQNEAQ (reference sequence). The CDR3 DNA follows: TGTGCCAGCAGCTCAGTACTGACTAGCGGGGGCTCCGAGCAGTACTTC. Protein product: CASSSVLTSGGSEQYF.

This clone was counted a few times. CDR3 DNA: TGTGCCAGCAGCTTCCACGGAGATACGCAGTATTTT. The encoded protein is CASSFHGDTQYF. The genes are TRBV7-8 and TRBJ2-3; D remains unclear. V was clipped by 3 bases and J by 5 bases, with 6 bases between them. The V gene's germline CDR1 is SGHVS and CDR2 FQNEAQ. The CDR3 length is 12 residues. The variable domain in full, with the rest retrieved from reference TRBV7-8 and TRBJ2-3, is GAGVSQSPRYKVAKRGQDVALRCDPISGHVSLFWYQQALGQGPEFLTYFQNEAQLDKSGLPSDRFFAERPEGSVSTLKIQRTQQEDSAVYLCASSFHGDTQYFGPGTRLTVL.

This chain joins TRBV7-9 and TRBJ1-2; 12 bases are a match to TRBD1. The V and J ends lost 4 bases and 4 bases, in that order; junction bases with no gene match: 7. CDR3 length: 16 residues. Germline CDR1 SEHNR, CDR2 FQNEAQ (reference sequence). The CDR3 here is CASSSPGQGASYGYTF. In DNA form, the CDR3 reads TGTGCCAGCAGCTCTCCGGGACAGGGGGCGAGCTATGGCTACACCTTC.

This clone was detected only a few times. The gene calls are TRBV2 and TRBJ2-3, with D tentatively TRBD2 (5 bases). Germline loops: CDR1 SNHLY, CDR2 FYNNEI. Trimming pared 2 bases from V and 1 base from J, leaving 10 bases between. The CDR3 is 15 residues long. DNA for the CDR3: TGTGCCAGCAGTGAATTTGCGGGTGGCACAGATACGCAGTATTTT. Translated: CASSEFAGGTDTQYF.

The V call is TRBV7-8, the J call TRBJ1-1, with D uncertain. The CDR3 has 13 residues. V dropped 4 bases and J dropped 4 bases, with 10 bases sitting between them. In germline, CDR1 is SGHVS, CDR2 FQNEAQ. CDR3 residues: CASSYLSGTEAFF. CDR3 in DNA: TGTGCCAGCAGCTATCTGTCAGGCACTGAAGCTTTCTTT.

This sequence joins TRBV28 and TRBJ2-3; a weak D match, TRBD2 (6 bases). This CDR3 has 15 residues. The germline CDR1 and CDR2 sequences are MDHEN and SYDVKM. V shed 3 bases and J shed 6 bases, with 16 bases lying between them. Written as DNA, the CDR3 is TGTGCCAGCAGTTTTCCTAGCGTGGGTTTGGATACGCAGTATTTT. Residues: CASSFPSVGLDTQYF.

This clone was seen a single time. CDR3 bases: TGTGCCAGTAGTATTAGCCGTGGTGACTATGGCTACACCTTC. This encodes CASSISRGDYGYTF. V is TRBV19 and J is TRBJ1-2; unclear D gene. The CDR3 runs to 14 residues. Germline V lookup: CDR1 LNHDA, CDR2 SQIVND (reference sequence). V was cut by 3 bases and J by 3 bases, with 11 bases left in between.

This clone has just a few counts. The chain is built from TRBV5-1 and TRBJ1-4; D unclear. The CDR3 has 13 residues. V dropped 0 bases and J dropped 10 bases, with 10 bases sitting between them. Germline values: CDR1 SGHRS, CDR2 YFSETQ. CDR3 DNA sequence: TGCGCCAGCAGCTTGGACGGGTCCGGAAAACTGTTTTTT. Translated, it gives CASSLDGSGKLFF.

This chain uses TRBV7-2 with TRBJ2-7; maybe TRBD1 (6 bases). The V gene lost 5 bases and the J gene lost 0 bases, with 11 bases spanning the gap. The CDR3 spans 14 residues. Germline-derived CDR1 and CDR2 are SGHTA and FQGNSA. CDR3 DNA: TGTGCCAGCAGCCCGGGACAAAGCTCCTACGAGCAGTACTTC. It codes for CASSPGQSSYEQYF. Together with reference TRBV7-2 and TRBJ2-7, the CDR3 gives the full variable domain: GAGVSQSPSNKVTEKGKDVELRCDPISGHTALYWYRQSLGQGLEFLIYFQGNSAPDKSGLPSDRFSAERTGGSVSTLTIQRTQQEDSAVYLCASSPGQSSYEQYFGPGTRLTVT.

CDR3 DNA: TGCGCCAGCAGTGGACTAGCGCCATCCTACGAGCAGTACTTC. Translating gives CASSGLAPSYEQYF. This chain joins TRBV10-1 and TRBJ2-7; 8 nucleotides align to TRBD2. Germline V CDR1 and CDR2: WNHNN, SYGVQD (reference sequence). V dropped 4 bases and J dropped 1; count of bases not matched to a gene: 3. The length of the CDR3 is 14 residues.

V usage is TRBV28 and J usage is TRBJ2-5; 10 positions match TRBD1. V lost 8 bases and J lost 7; bases outside the gene matches: 16. Germline V gives CDR1 MDHEN, CDR2 SYDVKM. CDR3 length equals 16 residues. In DNA, the CDR3 is TGTGCCAGCCGCGTCATTGGGACAGGGGTGTTTGGGACCCAGTACTTC. Its protein product is CASRVIGTGVFGTQYF.

Only a few counts were recorded for this clone. This chain connects TRBV4-3 to TRBJ2-1, with no clear D. The CDR3 runs 15 residues. The V and J ends lost 0 bases and 6 bases respectively, with 12 bases between them. Germline V gives CDR1 LGHNA, CDR2 YSLEER. CDR3 sequence (DNA): TGCGCCAGCAGCCAAGAGGCACAGATTCTCAATGAGCAGTTCTTC. Translated, it gives CASSQEAQILNEQFF.

The J gene is TRBJ1-1, the V gene TRBV5-6; D might be TRBD1 (5 bases). The germline V and J ends were trimmed by 7 bases and 0 bases, with 7 bases remaining between them. Germline V lookup: CDR1 SGHDT, CDR2 YYEEEE. This CDR3 is built from 12 residues. CDR3 protein: CASDSMNTEAFF. CDR3 sequence (DNA): TGTGCCAGCGACAGTATGAACACTGAAGCTTTCTTT.

The chain has TRBV15 and TRBJ1-5; 10 bases map to TRBD1. The CDR3 spans 14 residues. Germline V gives CDR1 LNHNV, CDR2 YYDKDF (reference sequence). V shed 3 bases, J shed 5 bases, and the junction held 1 base outside the gene matches. The CDR3 here is CATSRGQGHQPQHF. The DNA of the CDR3 is TGTGCCACCAGCAGGGGACAGGGGCATCAGCCCCAGCATTTT. Variable domain in full (rest from reference TRBV15 and TRBJ1-5): DAMVIQNPRYQVTQFGKPVTLSCSQTLNHNVMYWYQQKSSQAPKLLFHYYDKDFNNEADTPDNFQSRRPNTSFCFLDIRSPGLGDTAMYLCATSRGQGHQPQHFGDGTRLSIL.

As regards this clone: Other DNA sequences from this sample encode an identical CDR3 as well. This chain connects TRBV4-3 to TRBJ2-1, with a weak D call TRBD1 (5 bases). Germline V gives CDR1 LGHNA, CDR2 YSLEER. There are 15 residues in the CDR3. The V end lost 0 bases, the J end lost 3 bases, and 9 bases lay between the germline ends. The CDR3 DNA reads as TGCGCCAGCAGCCAAGATTTTAGGGGCTACAATGAGCAGTTCTTC. This gives the protein CASSQDFRGYNEQFF.

V gene TRBV7-9 combines with J gene TRBJ2-6; possibly TRBD1 for D (7 bases). The germline V gene encodes CDR1 SEHNR and CDR2 FQNEAQ (reference sequence). This CDR3 has 19 amino acids. Between the trimmed V and J ends, which lost 3 bases and 4 bases, there was a span of 22 bases. DNA for the CDR3: TGTGCCAGCAGCTTGGCGCGGGGAACAGGGGCAGCGGGGGCCAACGTCCTGACTTTC. Its protein product is CASSLARGTGAAGANVLTF.

This CDR3 is CASSLRENTEAFF. The CDR3, as DNA: TGCGCCAGCAGCTTGCGAGAGAACACTGAAGCTTTCTTT. The chain employs TRBV5-1 and TRBJ1-1; D is ambiguous. The CDR3 sequence is 13 residues long. CDR1 is SGHRS, CDR2 YFSETQ, per germline. The V end was cut by 1 base, the J end by 1 base, with 5 bases between.